These T cell receptor beta chains were read from a single sample in a study of TIL therapy for anti-PD-1-resistant metastatic lung cancer. Generated by immunoSEQ multiplex PCR, the TCRdb table keeps only in-frame clones and is missing some. This table holds fewer than 25,000 clones, around 70% found once. The sample in question was blood, obtained at baseline. These receptors were taken from a person aged 30 to 80 with non-small cell lung cancer. The CDR3 runs from the conserved cysteine through the conserved F or W. A D gene is named only where the DNA matches it firmly. Clone sizes are given selectively: once, few, many, or a class where the clone is expanded.

NA,11,NA,TRBJ1-4,TRBV29-1,TGCAGCGTTGGTCAGGGTCGAAAACTGTTTTTT,CSVGQGRKLFF
TRBD1,15,NA,TRBJ1-5,TRBV4-3,TGCGCCAGCAGCCCCTCCACAGGGGAACATCAGCCCCAGCATTTT,CASSPSTGEHQPQHF
TRBD1,14,NA,TRBJ1-1,TRBV14,TGTGCCAGCAGCCGGACAGGGGGCGGCACTGAAGCTTTCTTT,CASSRTGGGTEAFF
NA,15,NA,TRBJ1-1,TRBV10-1,TGCGCCAGCAGTGAAAAAGGAGTTGGTAGCGCTGAAGCTTTCTTT,CASSEKGVGSAEAFF
NA,16,NA,TRBJ1-6,TRBV27,TGTGCCAGCAGTTTATACCCAGGGGCGCCTTATTCACCCCTCCACTTT,CASSLYPGAPYSPLHF
NA,14,NA,TRBJ2-5,TRBV24-1,TGTGCCACCAGTGACCCAACCTCGACCGAGACCCAGTACTTC,CATSDPTSTETQYF
NA,12,NA,TRBJ1-2,TRBV20-1,TGCAGTGCTAGTCGGGGGAACTATGGCTACACCTTC,CSASRGNYGYTF
TRBD1,16,NA,TRBJ2-2,TRBV5-4,TGTGCCAGCAGCTCCCCTCGACAGGGAGACACCGGGGAGCTGTTTTTT,CASSSPRQGDTGELFF
NA,16,NA,TRBJ1-6,TRBV3-1/TRBV3-2,TGTGCCAGCAGCCGTAACCCGGGACGTTATAATTCACCCCTCCACTTT,CASSRNPGRYNSPLHF
NA,14,few,TRBJ1-4,TRBV2,TGTGCCAGCAGTCTACAGACCGCTAGGGAAAAACTGTTTTTT,CASSLQTAREKLFF
NA,15,NA,TRBJ1-3,TRBV7-8,TGTGCCAGCAGCTTATCGGCTGGGGGTGGAAACACCATATATTTT,CASSLSAGGGNTIYF
TRBD2,18,few,TRBJ2-2,TRBV4-3,TGCGCCAGCAGCCCACGGACTAGCGGGGGTCAGAACACCGGGGAGCTGTTTTTT,CASSPRTSGGQNTGELFF
NA,15,NA,TRBJ2-1,TRBV5-1,TGCGCCAGCAGCTTGGAGGCGGGAAGGGACAATGAGCAGTTCTTC,CASSLEAGRDNEQFF
NA,13,NA,TRBJ1-2,TRBV4-3,TGCGCCAGCAGCCAAGTACGCTTGAATGGCTACACCTTC,CASSQVRLNGYTF
NA,15,NA,TRBJ2-3,TRBV18,TGTGCCAGCTCACCATTCGCCACACACACAGATACGCAGTATTTT,CASSPFATHTDTQYF
NA,15,few,TRBJ1-2,TRBV19,TGTGCCAGTAGCAAGGGGACGGACATTAACTATGGCTACACCTTC,CASSKGTDINYGYTF
TRBD1,15,NA,TRBJ1-5,TRBV24-1,TGTGCCACCAGCGTTGGACAGGGGACCAATCAGCCCCAGCATTTT,CATSVGQGTNQPQHF
TRBD1,14,NA,TRBJ1-2,TRBV2,TGTGCCAGCAGTGCTATGACAGGGGGCCGCGGCTACACCTTC,CASSAMTGGRGYTF
TRBD1,12,NA,TRBJ1-1,TRBV3-1/TRBV3-2,TGTGCCAGCAGCCGAGACAGGGGAAAAGCTTTCTTT,CASSRDRGKAFF
NA,20,NA,TRBJ2-7,TRBV4-1,TGCGCCAGCAGCCAAGATCAAACTTACGGCGGCAGTCCGAGCTCCTACGAGCAGTACTTC,CASSQDQTYGGSPSSYEQYF
NA,14,NA,TRBJ2-4,TRBV5-1,TGCGCCAGCAGCTACAGGGCTAGCGGAAACATTCAGTACTTC,CASSYRASGNIQYF
TRBD1,16,NA,TRBJ2-5,TRBV5-1,TGCGCCAGCAGGCCCTTCGGACAGGGCGTGGATGAGACCCAGTACTTC,CASRPFGQGVDETQYF
NA,16,NA,TRBJ1-1,TRBV10-3,TGTGCCATCAGTGTCACACTGGACAGTATGAACACTGAAGCTTTCTTT,CAISVTLDSMNTEAFF
NA,14,NA,TRBJ2-5,TRBV2,TGTGCCAGCAGTGAAGCGGGGCTCTCGGGGACCCAGTACTTC,CASSEAGLSGTQYF
TRBD2,14,NA,TRBJ2-1,TRBV2,TGTGCCAGCAGTGTTCTAGCGGGGTCCAATGAGCAGTTCTTC,CASSVLAGSNEQFF
NA,14,NA,TRBJ2-2,TRBV5-1,TGCGCCAGCAGTAGAGCAGGGGGGGCCGGGGAGCTGTTTTTT,CASSRAGGAGELFF
NA,23,NA,TRBJ2-4,TRBV21-1,TGTGCCAGCAGCAACCCTCCGATCTTCATACCCCCCGGGACAGACTTAGCCAAAAACATTCAGTACTTC,CASSNPPIFIPPGTDLAKNIQYF
NA,14,few,TRBJ1-1,TRBV7-2,TGTGCCAGCAGCTTTTCTGGAACGAACACTGAAGCTTTCTTT,CASSFSGTNTEAFF
NA,14,once,TRBJ1-2,TRBV14,TGTGCCAGCAGCCAAGTAACAGCGGACTATGGCTACACCTTC,CASSQVTADYGYTF
NA,15,NA,TRBJ2-1,TRBV3-1/TRBV3-2,TGTGCCAGCAGCCAAGGAACCGCAACCTACAATGAGCAGTTCTTC,CASSQGTATYNEQFF
NA,13,NA,TRBJ2-2,TRBV5-6,TGTGCCAGCAGCTTGGGGACGAGCGGGGAGCTGTTTTTT,CASSLGTSGELFF
NA,17,NA,TRBJ2-4,TRBV7-8,TGTGCCAGCAGCTTAGCGCGAGGAGGGGACACGACCCACATTCAGTACTTC,CASSLARGGDTTHIQYF
TRBD1,13,NA,TRBJ2-5,TRBV18,TGTGCCAGCTCACCCGGACAGGGAGAGACCCAGTACTTC,CASSPGQGETQYF
NA,12,NA,TRBJ2-3,TRBV6-2/TRBV6-3,TGTGCCAGCAGTTACTTAGATAGTACGCAGTATTTT,CASSYLDSTQYF
TRBD2,15,NA,TRBJ2-1,TRBV5-1,TGCGCCAGCAGCGTGACTAGCGTACAATACAATGAGCAGTTCTTC,CASSVTSVQYNEQFF
TRBD1,15,NA,TRBJ2-1,TRBV2,TGTGCCAGCAGCGAAATACGACAGGGGCGGAATGAGCAGTTCTTC,CASSEIRQGRNEQFF
TRBD2,16,NA,TRBJ2-1,TRBV24-1,TGTGCCACCAGTGATCCCACTAGCGGGGGGGCCGATGAGCAGTTCTTC,CATSDPTSGGADEQFF
TRBD1,14,NA,TRBJ2-7,TRBV5-1,TGCGCCAGCAGCTCCGGGACAGCTACCTACGAGCAGTACTTC,CASSSGTATYEQYF
NA,14,NA,TRBJ2-1,TRBV9,TGTGCCAGCAGCGGCCTTAGTAAATACAATGAGCAGTTCTTC,CASSGLSKYNEQFF
TRBD1,11,medium-sized,TRBJ1-2,TRBV29-1,TGCAGCGCCGGAAGGACAGGGAGCTACACCTTC,CSAGRTGSYTF
NA,14,NA,TRBJ2-1,TRBV10-1,TGCGCCACCGAAGAAGGGGGTTCCTACAATGAGCAGTTCTTC,CATEEGGSYNEQFF
TRBD1,15,NA,TRBJ1-4,TRBV6-1,TGTGCCAGCAGCCTCAGGGGGTTAACTAATGAAAAACTGTTTTTT,CASSLRGLTNEKLFF
TRBD2,14,NA,TRBJ2-2,TRBV9,TGTGCCAGCCACGGGGGGGTTAACACCGGGGAGCTGTTTTTT,CASHGGVNTGELFF
NA,14,NA,TRBJ2-4,TRBV3-1/TRBV3-2,TGTGCCAGCAGCCCCCGGATCCTAGGGGACATTCAGTACTTC,CASSPRILGDIQYF
NA,13,NA,TRBJ2-2,TRBV6-5,TGTGCCAGCACCGAGTCATCCACCGGGGAGCTGTTTTTT,CASTESSTGELFF